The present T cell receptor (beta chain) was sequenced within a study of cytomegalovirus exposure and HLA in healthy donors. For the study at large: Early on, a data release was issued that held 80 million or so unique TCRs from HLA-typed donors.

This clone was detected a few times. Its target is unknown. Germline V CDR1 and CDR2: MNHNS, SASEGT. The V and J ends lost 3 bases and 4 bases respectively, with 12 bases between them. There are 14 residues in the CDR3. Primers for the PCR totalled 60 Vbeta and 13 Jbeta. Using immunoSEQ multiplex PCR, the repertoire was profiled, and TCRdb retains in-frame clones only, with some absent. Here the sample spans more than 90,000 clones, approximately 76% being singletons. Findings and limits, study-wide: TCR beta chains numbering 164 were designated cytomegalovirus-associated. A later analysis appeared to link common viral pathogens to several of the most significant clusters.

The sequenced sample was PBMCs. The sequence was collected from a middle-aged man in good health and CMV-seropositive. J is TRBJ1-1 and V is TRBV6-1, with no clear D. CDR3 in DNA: TGTGCCAGCAGTGAGTCGGGAGGGTTCACTGAAGCTTTCTTT. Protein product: CASSESGGFTEAFF.